Presented here are 21 T cell receptor beta chains from one specimen sequenced in a study of blood T cell repertoires in COVID-19. The table came from immunoSEQ multiplex PCR; TCRdb's copy has only in-frame clones and leaves some out. The profile covers 130,000 or so clones, with around four fifths appearing a single time and more than 1.5% taken by the ten largest. The sequencing sample was made of peripheral blood. Receptors originate from a human donor in a cohort sampled during active COVID-19.

The V call is TRBV28, the J call TRBJ1-1; D is uncertain. V shed 9 bases and J shed 1 base, with 12 bases lying between them. The CDR3 consists of 13 residues. Germline V CDR1 and CDR2: MDHEN, SYDVKM. CDR3 sequence reads: CASVSTANTEAFF. The DNA for the CDR3 is TGTGCCAGTGTAAGTACAGCGAACACTGAAGCTTTCTTT.

J is TRBJ2-3 and V is TRBV13; 14 nucleotides match TRBD2. Losses at the gene ends were 5 bases for V and 3 bases for J; bases not matched to a gene: 7. There are 17 residues in the CDR3. Germline CDR1 and CDR2: PRHDT and FYEKMQ (reference sequence). The CDR3 nucleotides read TGTGCCAGCAGCCCGCCCGGGACTAGCGGGAGTACAGATACGCAGTATTTT. As protein: CASSPPGTSGSTDTQYF.

The chain is built from TRBV29-1 and TRBJ1-1; TRBD1 agrees at 8 bases. With 7 bases clipped from V and 7 bases from J, the junction kept 5 bases outside the gene matches. CDR1 and CDR2 (germline): SQVTM, ANQGSEA. The CDR3 length is 11 residues. DNA for the CDR3: TGCAGCGCCGAGGACAGGGATGAAGCTTTCTTT. Translation gives CSAEDRDEAFF.

V is TRBV4-2 and J is TRBJ2-7, with 7 bases that match TRBD2. Losses at the gene ends were 4 bases for V and 3 bases for J; bases not matched to a gene: 18. Germline CDR1 reads LGHNA; CDR2 reads YNFKEQ. This CDR3 region has 18 residues. The CDR3 region has the DNA TGTGCCAGCAGCCGCAGGGTGGGGGGGAATGATGAGGGCTACGAGCAGTACTTC. Translating gives CASSRRVGGNDEGYEQYF.

V gene TRBV3-1 (or the pseudogene TRBV3-2) combines with J gene TRBJ1-1, with a weak D call TRBD1 (5 bases). The CDR3 loop spans 14 amino acids. V was pared by 4 bases and J by 6 bases, with 15 bases between. Germline CDR1 LGHDT, CDR2 YNNKEL (reference sequence). CDR3: CASSPREGYPEAFF. In DNA form, the CDR3 reads TGTGCCAGCAGCCCCAGGGAGGGTTACCCTGAAGCTTTCTTT.

The CDR3 nucleotides are TGTGCCAGCAGCCCGCCGGGACAGGGGGCGTTTGGCAATCAGCCCCAGCATTTT. Protein sequence: CASSPPGQGAFGNQPQHF. The chain uses TRBV7-2 and TRBJ1-5; 12 bases align to TRBD1. This CDR3 comprises 18 residues. Germline V lookup: CDR1 SGHTA, CDR2 FQGNSA. With 5 bases clipped from V and 2 bases from J, the junction kept 10 bases outside the gene matches.

This clone appeared a single time. V gene TRBV7-3 combines with J gene TRBJ2-5, with no clear D. V was trimmed by 2 bases and J by 5 bases, leaving 9 bases between them. The germline CDR1 and CDR2 sequences are SGHTA and FQGTGA. There are 13 residues in the CDR3. CDR3 DNA: TGTGCCAGCAGCTTAGGTACTCGGGAGACCCAGTACTTC. Translation gives CASSLGTRETQYF.

This clone was seen once. The chain recombines TRBV21-1 with TRBJ2-5; TRBD1, as called in the table, went unchecked against the DNA. TRBV21-1 is reported as a pseudogene. The length of the CDR3 is 16 residues. This chain's CDR3 is CASSRGGDRFKETQYF. The CDR3 DNA reads as TGTGCCAGCAGCCGCGGTGGCGACAGGTTTAAAGAGACCCAGTACTTC.

The table lists this clone with a count of one. V usage is TRBV24-1 and J usage is TRBJ2-3; D is perhaps TRBD2 (5 bases). Looked up from germline, CDR1 is KGHDR and CDR2 is SFDVKD. CDR3 length: 14 residues. Trimming left V 9 bases short and J 0 bases short, with 12 bases between. The CDR3 sequence: CATESGKSTDTQYF. As DNA, the CDR3 is TGTGCCACCGAGTCGGGGAAAAGCACAGATACGCAGTATTTT.

The chain combines TRBV6-6 with TRBJ1-5, with D possibly matching TRBD1 (6 bases). CDR3 size: 16 residues. Germline CDR1 MNHNY, CDR2 SVGAGI (reference sequence). V shed 8 bases and J shed 4 bases, with 21 bases lying between them. The CDR3 nucleotides are TGTGCCAGCTATTCCCGTCCGTACAGGGATAATCAGCCCCAGCATTTT. It specifies CASYSRPYRDNQPQHF.

A few counts support this clone. The chain joins TRBV6-5 to TRBJ2-7; TRBD1 matches 7 bases. The length of the CDR3 is 14 residues. V was clipped by 2 bases and J by 3 bases; unmatched bases: 4. Germline assignment: CDR1 MNHEY and CDR2 SVGAGI. CDR3 nucleotides: TGTGCCAGCAGTTACAGGGGGCCCAACTACGAGCAGTACTTC. Translation: CASSYRGPNYEQYF.

The chain uses TRBV10-3 and TRBJ2-7, with D perhaps TRBD2 (5 bases). Per germline, CDR1 ENHRY and CDR2 SYGVKD. The V end was cut by 4 bases, the J end by 4 bases, with 8 bases between. The CDR3 length is 12 residues. The CDR3 loop is CAISGRGYEQYF. The CDR3 region has the DNA TGTGCCATCAGTGGGCGAGGGTACGAGCAGTACTTC.

The chain combines TRBV7-9 with TRBJ2-7, with TRBD1 matching 8 bases. This CDR3 is 15 amino acids long. V lost 5 bases, J lost 3 bases, and 9 bases stayed unmatched. Germline V CDR1 and CDR2: SEHNR, FQNEAQ (reference sequence). The CDR3 sequence is CASSNGDRRYYEQYF. In DNA, the CDR3 is TGTGCCAGCAGCAATGGGGACAGGCGGTACTACGAGCAGTACTTC.

V usage is TRBV11-3 and J usage is TRBJ2-5; D is possibly TRBD2 (6 bases). Germline CDR1 is SGHNT and CDR2 is YENEEA. Trimming removed 1 base at V and 0 bases at J, with 9 bases between. This CDR3 has 15 amino acids. DNA of the CDR3: TGTGCCAGCAGCTTAGCCGGGACTCACCAAGAGACCCAGTACTTC. Its translation is CASSLAGTHQETQYF.

This clone came up once. This chain joins TRBV19 and TRBJ2-7, with 10 bases matching TRBD2. Germline V lookup: CDR1 LNHDA, CDR2 SQIVND (reference sequence). This CDR3 comprises 17 residues. The junction had 9 bases not matched to a gene; V was cut back by 2 bases and J by 2 bases. The chain's CDR3 is CASSIQASGSITYEQYF. For the CDR3, the DNA is TGTGCCAGTAGTATACAGGCTAGCGGGAGTATTACCTACGAGCAGTACTTC.

The genes are TRBV24-1 and TRBJ1-5; TRBD1 might be the D (6 bases). CDR3 size: 18 residues. V dropped 3 bases and J dropped 1 base, with 18 bases sitting between them. Germline V gene data show CDR1 as KGHDR and CDR2 as SFDVKD. CDR3 DNA: TGTGCCACCAGTGATAAGGAACAGGGCCGAGGGAGCAATCAGCCCCAGCATTTT. As protein: CATSDKEQGRGSNQPQHF.

The chain carries TRBV30 and TRBJ2-1; 7 bases align to TRBD2. Germline loops: CDR1 GTSNPN, CDR2 SVGIG (reference sequence). J was trimmed by 7 bases and V by 1 base; bases with no gene match: 10. The CDR3 length is 15 residues. The CDR3 reads CAWSGSGRALNEQFF. CDR3 DNA: TGTGCCTGGAGTGGAAGTGGGAGGGCCCTAAATGAGCAGTTCTTC.

J is TRBJ2-7 and V is TRBV2; 9 bases are shared with TRBD1. This CDR3 comprises 14 residues. After removal of 7 bases from V and 4 bases from J, the junction contained 8 bases not matched to a gene. Germline V gene sequence: CDR1 SNHLY, CDR2 FYNNEI. CDR3 bases: TGTGCCAGCACCACCCGGGACAGGGAATACGAGCAGTACTTC. Translation gives CASTTRDREYEQYF.

The chain couples TRBV30 to TRBJ1-2; no firm D call. Germline CDR1 GTSNPN, CDR2 SVGIG (reference sequence). V lost 2 bases to trimming and J lost 5 bases, with 9 bases between them. The CDR3 loop spans 12 amino acids. Here the CDR3 DNA reads TGTGCCTGGAGTCCCCCAGGTTATGGCTACACCTTC. Protein sequence: CAWSPPGYGYTF. Complete variable domain (other parts from reference TRBV30 and TRBJ1-2): SQTIHQWPATLVQPVGSPLSLECTVEGTSNPNLYWYRQAAGRGLQLLFYSVGIGQISSEVPQNLSASRPQDRQFILSSKKLLLSDSGFYLCAWSPPGYGYTFGSGTRLTVV.

The chain combines TRBV6-5 with TRBJ2-7; 7 bases fit TRBD1. Per the germline V gene, CDR1 is MNHEY and CDR2 is SVGAGI. V lost 7 bases to trimming and J lost 3 bases; unmatched junction nucleotides: 12. The CDR3 covers 15 residues. The CDR3 sequence: CASTRDRVGDYEQYF. CDR3 sequence (DNA): TGTGCCAGCACCCGAGACAGGGTGGGGGACTACGAGCAGTACTTC.

The CDR3 coding sequence is TGTGCCAGCAGCCCGGGGACAGGGCGAGCCACCGGGGAGCTGTTTTTT. This gives the protein CASSPGTGRATGELFF. V gene TRBV5-6 combines with J gene TRBJ2-2; 9 positions agree with TRBD1. This CDR3 spans 16 amino acids. Germline CDR1 SGHDT, CDR2 YYEEEE. V shed 4 bases, J shed 4 bases, and the junction held 8 bases outside the gene matches.